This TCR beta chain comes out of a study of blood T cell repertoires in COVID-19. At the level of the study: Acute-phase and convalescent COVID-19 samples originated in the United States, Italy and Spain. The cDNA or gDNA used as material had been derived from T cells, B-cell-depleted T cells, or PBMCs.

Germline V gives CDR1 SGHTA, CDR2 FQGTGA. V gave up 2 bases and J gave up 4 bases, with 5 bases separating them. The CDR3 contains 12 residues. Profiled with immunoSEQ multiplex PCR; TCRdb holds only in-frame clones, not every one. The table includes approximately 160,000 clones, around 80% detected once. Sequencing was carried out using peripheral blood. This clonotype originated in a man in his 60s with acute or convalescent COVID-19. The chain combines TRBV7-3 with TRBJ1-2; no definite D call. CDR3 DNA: TGTGCCAGCAGCTTATCTCTCTATGGCTACACCTTC. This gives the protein CASSLSLYGYTF.